This passage covers 32 T cell receptor beta chains from one sample sequenced in a study of blood T cell repertoires in COVID-19. Sequencing used immunoSEQ multiplex PCR; TCRdb keeps in-frame clones, though not all of them. The table includes 120,000 to 150,000 clones, 79% detected once. Input material: peripheral blood. The source of these receptors is a man in his sixties with acute or convalescent COVID-19.

V usage is TRBV29-1 and J usage is TRBJ2-3; D remains unclear. The length of the CDR3 is 12 residues. Germline V gene lookup returns CDR1 SQVTM and CDR2 ANQGSEA. Trimming took 7 bases from V and 6 from J, leaving 14 bases between them. The CDR3: CSARRGADTQYF. The CDR3 nucleotides read TGCAGCGCTAGAAGAGGAGCGGATACGCAGTATTTT.

The rearrangement joins TRBV7-2 to TRBJ1-4; the D gene is possibly TRBD1 (5 bases). The CDR3 loop spans 12 amino acids. Trimming pared 1 base from V and 15 bases from J, leaving 12 bases between. CDR1 is SGHTA and CDR2 is FQGNSA in the germline V gene. This CDR3 is CASSLEVGQVFF. The CDR3 nucleotides read TGTGCCAGCAGCTTAGAGGTGGGGCAGGTGTTTTTT.

The J gene is TRBJ2-3, the V gene TRBV7-9; TRBD1 is a possible D gene (6 bases). With 5 bases removed from V and 2 bases from J, the gap between germline ends came to 14 bases. This CDR3 is built from 15 residues. The V gene's germline CDR1 is SEHNR and CDR2 FQNEAQ (reference sequence). CDR3: CASSPRAGATDTQYF. CDR3 DNA sequence: TGTGCCAGCAGCCCCCGCGCAGGGGCCACAGATACGCAGTATTTT.

The rearrangement joins TRBV6-1 to TRBJ2-6, with a weak D call TRBD1 (5 bases). V lost 3 bases, J lost 8 bases, and 11 bases lay in between. The CDR3 is made up of 14 amino acids. Germline assignment: CDR1 MNHNS and CDR2 SASEGT. The CDR3 DNA reads as TGTGCCAGCAGTGACCGGACATACACCAACGTCCTGACTTTC. This encodes CASSDRTYTNVLTF.

In its sample, this clone was seen once. The chain carries TRBV10-3 and TRBJ1-3, with D unresolved. The CDR3 runs to 16 residues. V dropped 0 bases and J dropped 4 bases, with 13 bases sitting between them. CDR1 is ENHRY and CDR2 is SYGVKD in the germline V gene. In DNA form, the CDR3 reads TGTGCCATCAGTGAGTCGAGAAGCGGAATCGGAAACACCATATATTTT. Protein: CAISESRSGIGNTIYF.

The V and J genes are TRBV5-1 and TRBJ2-1, with D perhaps matching TRBD2 (6 bases). The CDR3 is 15 residues long. Germline lookup yields CDR1 SGHRS and CDR2 YFSETQ. V was clipped by 1 base and J by 2 bases, with 10 bases between them. The CDR3 is CASSLIAETYNEQFF. The CDR3 region has the DNA TGCGCCAGCAGCTTGATAGCGGAGACCTACAATGAGCAGTTCTTC.

V is TRBV19 and J is TRBJ2-1; D is perhaps TRBD2 (5 bases). Trimming removed 8 bases from V and 6 bases from J, with 14 bases in between. The CDR3 is made up of 13 amino acids. Germline V gene sequence: CDR1 LNHDA, CDR2 SQIVND (reference sequence). This CDR3 is CASGPRTLNEQFF. The CDR3 nucleotides are TGTGCCAGTGGCCCTCGGACTCTCAATGAGCAGTTCTTC.

The rearrangement links TRBV11-2 to TRBJ2-7; D may be TRBD1 (6 bases). Deletions cut 0 bases from V and 9 bases from J, with 9 bases between. The CDR3 spans 12 residues. Per germline, CDR1 SGHAT and CDR2 FQNNGV. CDR3 sequence reads: CASSLEGGGQYF. In DNA, the CDR3 is TGTGCCAGCAGCTTAGAAGGGGGTGGGCAGTACTTC.

This clone was detected only a few times. V and J are TRBV19 and TRBJ1-2; D gene uncertain. The germline CDR1 and CDR2 sequences are LNHDA and SQIVND (reference sequence). The CDR3 length is 14 residues. V was clipped by 8 bases and J by 3 bases, with 16 bases between them. The CDR3 reads CASRNSREYYGYTF. The DNA for the CDR3 is TGTGCCAGTCGAAACAGCCGAGAGTACTATGGCTACACCTTC.

In this sample, this clone turned up once. The chain couples TRBV5-4 to TRBJ2-1; TRBD1 agrees at 7 bases. V was clipped by 4 bases and J by 0 bases; unmatched bases: 4. This CDR3 is built from 15 residues. Per germline, CDR1 SGHNT and CDR2 YYREEE (reference sequence). The CDR3 DNA is TGTGCCAGCAGCCCTAACAGGGGCTCCTACAATGAGCAGTTCTTC. Its translation is CASSPNRGSYNEQFF. Drawing the rest from reference TRBV5-4 and TRBJ2-1, the complete variable domain is ETGVTQSPTHLIKTRGQQVTLRCSSQSGHNTVSWYQQALGQGPQFIFQYYREEENGRGNFPPRFSGLQFPNYSSELNVNALELDDSALYLCASSPNRGSYNEQFFGPGTRLTVL.

V is TRBV5-6 and J is TRBJ2-1; a possible D gene is TRBD1 (5 bases). Trimming shortened V by 1 base and J by 7 bases, and 9 bases separated the two germline ends. Germline V CDR1 and CDR2: SGHDT, YYEEEE. This CDR3 comprises 13 residues. CDR3 sequence (DNA): TGTGCCAGCAGCTTGCAGGGTGAGAATGAGCAGTTCTTC. It is translated as CASSLQGENEQFF.

V and J are TRBV6-6 and TRBJ1-5, with a possible D match to TRBD1 (6 bases). Trimming pared 1 base from V and 5 bases from J, leaving 12 bases between. The germline V gene encodes CDR1 MNHNY and CDR2 SVGAGI (reference sequence). The CDR3 covers 15 residues. The CDR3 sequence is CASSYLQGRDQPQHF. CDR3 nucleotide sequence: TGTGCCAGCAGTTACTTACAGGGTAGAGATCAGCCCCAGCATTTT.

The gene calls are TRBV28 and TRBJ2-6, with TRBD1 matching over 9 bases. The CDR3 sequence is 17 residues long. The germline V gene has CDR1 MDHEN and CDR2 SYDVKM. J gave up 6 bases and V 3 bases, and 9 bases lay outside the gene matches. The CDR3 sequence: CASSFLTGGQVANVLTF. CDR3 coding DNA: TGTGCCAGCAGTTTCCTGACAGGGGGGCAAGTGGCCAACGTCCTGACTTTC.

The rearrangement uses TRBV7-9 and TRBJ1-1, with TRBD1 matching over 10 bases. V shed 4 bases and J 4 bases; nucleotides not matched to a gene: 6. CDR1 SEHNR and CDR2 FQNEAQ come from the germline V gene (reference sequence). The CDR3 length is 15 residues. The CDR3 DNA sequence: TGTGCCAGCAGCTCCCGCCGGGACAGGGGCACTGAAGCTTTCTTT. Its protein product is CASSSRRDRGTEAFF.

The chain couples TRBV11-2 to TRBJ2-3; D is unresolved. Trimming shortened V by 5 bases and J by 7 bases, and 10 bases separated the two germline ends. The germline V gene encodes CDR1 SGHAT and CDR2 FQNNGV. This CDR3 comprises 12 residues. The CDR3, as DNA: TGTGCCAGCAGCAACCAGGTATATACGCAGTATTTT. It codes for CASSNQVYTQYF.

The chain recombines TRBV6-5 with TRBJ2-2, with 8 bases fitting TRBD1. Germline loops: CDR1 MNHEY, CDR2 SVGAGI. The CDR3 is made up of 15 amino acids. J gave up 4 bases and V 4 bases, and 5 bases lay outside the gene matches. DNA for the CDR3: TGTGCCAGCAGTTTCACAGGGGGTAGCACCGGGGAGCTGTTTTTT. Translation gives CASSFTGGSTGELFF.

CDR3 coding DNA: TGTGCCAGCCTCTTGTCGGGGGGCGAGACCCAGTACTTC. Translating gives CASLLSGGETQYF. The chain couples TRBV7-9 to TRBJ2-5, with TRBD2 as a possible D gene (7 bases). The CDR3 contains 13 residues. V dropped 8 bases and J dropped 5 bases, with 15 bases sitting between them. CDR1 is SEHNR and CDR2 is FQNEAQ in the germline V gene (reference sequence).

This sequence joins TRBV30 and TRBJ2-2; perhaps TRBD2 as D (5 bases). The CDR3 sequence is 12 residues long. V shed 3 bases and J shed 6 bases, with 8 bases lying between them. From germline, CDR1 is GTSNPN and CDR2 SVGIG (reference sequence). The CDR3 reads CAWRRVPGELFF. The CDR3 DNA is TGTGCCTGGAGGAGGGTACCCGGGGAGCTGTTTTTT.

CDR3 in DNA: TGTGCCAGCAGCTCCGGGACAGGGGGTTCAACTGAAGCTTTCTTT. Translating it yields CASSSGTGGSTEAFF. The chain links TRBV7-9 to TRBJ1-1; 11 bases fit TRBD1. With 4 bases clipped from V and 5 bases from J, the junction kept 6 bases outside the gene matches. Germline-derived CDR1 and CDR2 are SEHNR and FQNEAQ (reference sequence). The CDR3 covers 15 residues.

The chain has TRBV27 and TRBJ1-2, with D possibly matching TRBD1 (5 bases). The ends were cut back, 6 bases at V and 2 bases at J, with 10 bases in the middle. The CDR3 loop spans 13 amino acids. Germline V gene sequence: CDR1 MNHEY, CDR2 SMNVEV (reference sequence). CDR3 DNA: TGTGCCAGCAGCCGGAGACAGAACTATGGCTACACCTTC. This encodes CASSRRQNYGYTF.

The gene calls are TRBV6-6 and TRBJ2-3; D is ambiguous. The germline CDR1 and CDR2 sequences are MNHNY and SVGAGI (reference sequence). V lost 6 bases and J 2 bases, leaving 12 bases between the germline ends. CDR3 length equals 14 residues. The CDR3 region is CASRLQSFTDTQYF. In nucleotides, the CDR3 is TGTGCCAGCAGGCTCCAGTCCTTCACAGATACGCAGTATTTT.

The CDR3 region is CASSLETRNTEAFF. The CDR3 coding sequence is TGCGCCAGCAGCTTGGAGACAAGGAACACTGAAGCTTTCTTT. The V and J genes are TRBV5-1 and TRBJ1-1, with unresolved D. The ends were cut back, 0 bases at V and 1 base at J, with 7 bases in the middle. The CDR3 runs 14 residues. Germline V CDR1 and CDR2: SGHRS, YFSETQ.

CDR3 bases: TGTGCCAGCAGCCTCGCCAGCGGCTCCTACAATGAGCAGTTCTTC. This codes for CASSLASGSYNEQFF. The V call is TRBV3-1 (or the pseudogene TRBV3-2), the J call TRBJ2-1; D is perhaps TRBD2 (5 bases). The germline V and J ends were trimmed by 4 bases and 0 bases, with 10 bases remaining between them. This CDR3 contains 15 residues. Germline V gives CDR1 LGHDT, CDR2 YNNKEL (reference sequence).

This chain uses TRBV3-1 (or the pseudogene TRBV3-2) with TRBJ1-4; tentatively, D is TRBD1 (5 bases). Per the germline V gene, CDR1 is LGHDT and CDR2 is YNNKEL (reference sequence). The CDR3 is made up of 13 amino acids. V was cut by 1 base and J by 7 bases, with 7 bases left in between. The CDR3 region has the DNA TGTGCCAGCAGCCAAGCAGGGTCTGAAAAACTGTTTTTT. Translated: CASSQAGSEKLFF.

The genes are TRBV3-1 (or the pseudogene TRBV3-2) and TRBJ1-5; D remains ambiguous. This CDR3 has 14 amino acids. Germline V gene sequence: CDR1 LGHDT, CDR2 YNNKEL (reference sequence). V lost 0 bases to trimming and J lost 5 bases, with 8 bases between them. The CDR3 reads CASSQDPGYQPQHF. In nucleotides, the CDR3 is TGTGCCAGCAGCCAAGATCCGGGTTATCAGCCCCAGCATTTT.

CDR3 nucleotide sequence: TGTGCCAGCAGCTTGGAAGTAGAACTAGCCAAAAACATTCAGTACTTC. This encodes CASSLEVELAKNIQYF. The V and J genes are TRBV5-5 and TRBJ2-4; D gene ambiguous. V dropped 0 bases and J dropped 0 bases, with 10 bases sitting between them. CDR3 size: 16 residues. In germline, CDR1 is SGHKS, CDR2 YYEKEE (reference sequence).

The chain couples TRBV19 to TRBJ2-3; D not resolved. The V end was cut by 3 bases, the J end by 0 bases, with 4 bases between. This CDR3 region has 13 residues. Per the germline V gene, CDR1 is LNHDA and CDR2 is SQIVND (reference sequence). The CDR3: CASSIGSTDTQYF. CDR3 nucleotide sequence: TGTGCCAGTAGTATTGGCAGCACAGATACGCAGTATTTT.

The rearrangement uses TRBV28 and TRBJ1-5, with 7 bases identical to TRBD1. After removal of 7 bases from V and 3 bases from J, the junction contained 9 bases not matched to a gene. Germline lookup yields CDR1 MDHEN and CDR2 SYDVKM. The CDR3 totals 15 residues. The CDR3 spells CASIHGDSNNQPQHF. CDR3 DNA: TGTGCCAGCATTCATGGGGACAGTAACAATCAGCCCCAGCATTTT.

The chain is built from TRBV9 and TRBJ2-2, with a weak D call TRBD2 (6 bases). V was cut by 3 bases and J by 4 bases, with 13 bases left in between. Germline V CDR1 and CDR2: SGDLS, YYNGEE. The CDR3 sequence is 15 residues long. The CDR3 loop is CASSALLGGTGELFF. The CDR3 bases are TGTGCCAGCAGCGCCCTCCTCGGGGGCACCGGGGAGCTGTTTTTT. Based on the CDR3 plus reference TRBV9 and TRBJ2-2, the full variable domain is DSGVTQTPKHLITATGQRVTLRCSPRSGDLSVYWYQQSLDQGLQFLIQYYNGEERAKGNILERFSAQQFPDLHSELNLSSLELGDSALYFCASSALLGGTGELFFGEGSRLTVL.

The chain carries TRBV9 and TRBJ1-3, with TRBD1 as a possible D gene (6 bases). CDR1 SGDLS and CDR2 YYNGEE come from the germline V gene. The CDR3 spans 16 residues. The ends were cut back, 4 bases at V and 0 bases at J, with 14 bases in the middle. CDR3 sequence (DNA): TGTGCCAGCAGCCTAACTACAGGGAGCTCTGGAAACACCATATATTTT. This sequence encodes CASSLTTGSSGNTIYF.

This chain links TRBV27 with TRBJ1-5; a possible D gene is TRBD1 (6 bases). Germline V gene sequence: CDR1 MNHEY, CDR2 SMNVEV (reference sequence). Trimming removed 6 bases from V and 1 base from J, with 13 bases in between. CDR3 length equals 15 residues. CDR3 protein: CASRGTQWSNQPQHF. In DNA form, the CDR3 reads TGTGCCAGCAGGGGGACACAATGGAGCAATCAGCCCCAGCATTTT.

This clone was seen a few times. V gene TRBV5-8 combines with J gene TRBJ1-2, with D uncertain. Germline CDR1 is SGHTS and CDR2 is YDEGEE. Trimming took off 0 bases at V and 4 bases at J, with 13 bases between the two ends. The CDR3 has 15 residues. The CDR3 sequence is CASSLAQALRYGYTF. CDR3 bases: TGTGCCAGCAGCTTGGCGCAGGCCCTCCGCTATGGCTACACCTTC.